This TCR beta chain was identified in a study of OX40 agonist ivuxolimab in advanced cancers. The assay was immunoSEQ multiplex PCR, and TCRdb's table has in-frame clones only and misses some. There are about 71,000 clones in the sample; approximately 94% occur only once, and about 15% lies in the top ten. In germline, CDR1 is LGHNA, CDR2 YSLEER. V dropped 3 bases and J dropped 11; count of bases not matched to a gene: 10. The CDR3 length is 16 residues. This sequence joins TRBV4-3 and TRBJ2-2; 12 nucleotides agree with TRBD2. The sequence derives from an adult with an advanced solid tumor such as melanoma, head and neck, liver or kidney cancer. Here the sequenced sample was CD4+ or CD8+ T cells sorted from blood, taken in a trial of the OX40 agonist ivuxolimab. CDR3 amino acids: CASSQARLAGALELFF. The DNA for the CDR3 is TGCGCCAGCAGCCAGGCCCGACTAGCGGGGGCCCTTGAGCTGTTTTTT.